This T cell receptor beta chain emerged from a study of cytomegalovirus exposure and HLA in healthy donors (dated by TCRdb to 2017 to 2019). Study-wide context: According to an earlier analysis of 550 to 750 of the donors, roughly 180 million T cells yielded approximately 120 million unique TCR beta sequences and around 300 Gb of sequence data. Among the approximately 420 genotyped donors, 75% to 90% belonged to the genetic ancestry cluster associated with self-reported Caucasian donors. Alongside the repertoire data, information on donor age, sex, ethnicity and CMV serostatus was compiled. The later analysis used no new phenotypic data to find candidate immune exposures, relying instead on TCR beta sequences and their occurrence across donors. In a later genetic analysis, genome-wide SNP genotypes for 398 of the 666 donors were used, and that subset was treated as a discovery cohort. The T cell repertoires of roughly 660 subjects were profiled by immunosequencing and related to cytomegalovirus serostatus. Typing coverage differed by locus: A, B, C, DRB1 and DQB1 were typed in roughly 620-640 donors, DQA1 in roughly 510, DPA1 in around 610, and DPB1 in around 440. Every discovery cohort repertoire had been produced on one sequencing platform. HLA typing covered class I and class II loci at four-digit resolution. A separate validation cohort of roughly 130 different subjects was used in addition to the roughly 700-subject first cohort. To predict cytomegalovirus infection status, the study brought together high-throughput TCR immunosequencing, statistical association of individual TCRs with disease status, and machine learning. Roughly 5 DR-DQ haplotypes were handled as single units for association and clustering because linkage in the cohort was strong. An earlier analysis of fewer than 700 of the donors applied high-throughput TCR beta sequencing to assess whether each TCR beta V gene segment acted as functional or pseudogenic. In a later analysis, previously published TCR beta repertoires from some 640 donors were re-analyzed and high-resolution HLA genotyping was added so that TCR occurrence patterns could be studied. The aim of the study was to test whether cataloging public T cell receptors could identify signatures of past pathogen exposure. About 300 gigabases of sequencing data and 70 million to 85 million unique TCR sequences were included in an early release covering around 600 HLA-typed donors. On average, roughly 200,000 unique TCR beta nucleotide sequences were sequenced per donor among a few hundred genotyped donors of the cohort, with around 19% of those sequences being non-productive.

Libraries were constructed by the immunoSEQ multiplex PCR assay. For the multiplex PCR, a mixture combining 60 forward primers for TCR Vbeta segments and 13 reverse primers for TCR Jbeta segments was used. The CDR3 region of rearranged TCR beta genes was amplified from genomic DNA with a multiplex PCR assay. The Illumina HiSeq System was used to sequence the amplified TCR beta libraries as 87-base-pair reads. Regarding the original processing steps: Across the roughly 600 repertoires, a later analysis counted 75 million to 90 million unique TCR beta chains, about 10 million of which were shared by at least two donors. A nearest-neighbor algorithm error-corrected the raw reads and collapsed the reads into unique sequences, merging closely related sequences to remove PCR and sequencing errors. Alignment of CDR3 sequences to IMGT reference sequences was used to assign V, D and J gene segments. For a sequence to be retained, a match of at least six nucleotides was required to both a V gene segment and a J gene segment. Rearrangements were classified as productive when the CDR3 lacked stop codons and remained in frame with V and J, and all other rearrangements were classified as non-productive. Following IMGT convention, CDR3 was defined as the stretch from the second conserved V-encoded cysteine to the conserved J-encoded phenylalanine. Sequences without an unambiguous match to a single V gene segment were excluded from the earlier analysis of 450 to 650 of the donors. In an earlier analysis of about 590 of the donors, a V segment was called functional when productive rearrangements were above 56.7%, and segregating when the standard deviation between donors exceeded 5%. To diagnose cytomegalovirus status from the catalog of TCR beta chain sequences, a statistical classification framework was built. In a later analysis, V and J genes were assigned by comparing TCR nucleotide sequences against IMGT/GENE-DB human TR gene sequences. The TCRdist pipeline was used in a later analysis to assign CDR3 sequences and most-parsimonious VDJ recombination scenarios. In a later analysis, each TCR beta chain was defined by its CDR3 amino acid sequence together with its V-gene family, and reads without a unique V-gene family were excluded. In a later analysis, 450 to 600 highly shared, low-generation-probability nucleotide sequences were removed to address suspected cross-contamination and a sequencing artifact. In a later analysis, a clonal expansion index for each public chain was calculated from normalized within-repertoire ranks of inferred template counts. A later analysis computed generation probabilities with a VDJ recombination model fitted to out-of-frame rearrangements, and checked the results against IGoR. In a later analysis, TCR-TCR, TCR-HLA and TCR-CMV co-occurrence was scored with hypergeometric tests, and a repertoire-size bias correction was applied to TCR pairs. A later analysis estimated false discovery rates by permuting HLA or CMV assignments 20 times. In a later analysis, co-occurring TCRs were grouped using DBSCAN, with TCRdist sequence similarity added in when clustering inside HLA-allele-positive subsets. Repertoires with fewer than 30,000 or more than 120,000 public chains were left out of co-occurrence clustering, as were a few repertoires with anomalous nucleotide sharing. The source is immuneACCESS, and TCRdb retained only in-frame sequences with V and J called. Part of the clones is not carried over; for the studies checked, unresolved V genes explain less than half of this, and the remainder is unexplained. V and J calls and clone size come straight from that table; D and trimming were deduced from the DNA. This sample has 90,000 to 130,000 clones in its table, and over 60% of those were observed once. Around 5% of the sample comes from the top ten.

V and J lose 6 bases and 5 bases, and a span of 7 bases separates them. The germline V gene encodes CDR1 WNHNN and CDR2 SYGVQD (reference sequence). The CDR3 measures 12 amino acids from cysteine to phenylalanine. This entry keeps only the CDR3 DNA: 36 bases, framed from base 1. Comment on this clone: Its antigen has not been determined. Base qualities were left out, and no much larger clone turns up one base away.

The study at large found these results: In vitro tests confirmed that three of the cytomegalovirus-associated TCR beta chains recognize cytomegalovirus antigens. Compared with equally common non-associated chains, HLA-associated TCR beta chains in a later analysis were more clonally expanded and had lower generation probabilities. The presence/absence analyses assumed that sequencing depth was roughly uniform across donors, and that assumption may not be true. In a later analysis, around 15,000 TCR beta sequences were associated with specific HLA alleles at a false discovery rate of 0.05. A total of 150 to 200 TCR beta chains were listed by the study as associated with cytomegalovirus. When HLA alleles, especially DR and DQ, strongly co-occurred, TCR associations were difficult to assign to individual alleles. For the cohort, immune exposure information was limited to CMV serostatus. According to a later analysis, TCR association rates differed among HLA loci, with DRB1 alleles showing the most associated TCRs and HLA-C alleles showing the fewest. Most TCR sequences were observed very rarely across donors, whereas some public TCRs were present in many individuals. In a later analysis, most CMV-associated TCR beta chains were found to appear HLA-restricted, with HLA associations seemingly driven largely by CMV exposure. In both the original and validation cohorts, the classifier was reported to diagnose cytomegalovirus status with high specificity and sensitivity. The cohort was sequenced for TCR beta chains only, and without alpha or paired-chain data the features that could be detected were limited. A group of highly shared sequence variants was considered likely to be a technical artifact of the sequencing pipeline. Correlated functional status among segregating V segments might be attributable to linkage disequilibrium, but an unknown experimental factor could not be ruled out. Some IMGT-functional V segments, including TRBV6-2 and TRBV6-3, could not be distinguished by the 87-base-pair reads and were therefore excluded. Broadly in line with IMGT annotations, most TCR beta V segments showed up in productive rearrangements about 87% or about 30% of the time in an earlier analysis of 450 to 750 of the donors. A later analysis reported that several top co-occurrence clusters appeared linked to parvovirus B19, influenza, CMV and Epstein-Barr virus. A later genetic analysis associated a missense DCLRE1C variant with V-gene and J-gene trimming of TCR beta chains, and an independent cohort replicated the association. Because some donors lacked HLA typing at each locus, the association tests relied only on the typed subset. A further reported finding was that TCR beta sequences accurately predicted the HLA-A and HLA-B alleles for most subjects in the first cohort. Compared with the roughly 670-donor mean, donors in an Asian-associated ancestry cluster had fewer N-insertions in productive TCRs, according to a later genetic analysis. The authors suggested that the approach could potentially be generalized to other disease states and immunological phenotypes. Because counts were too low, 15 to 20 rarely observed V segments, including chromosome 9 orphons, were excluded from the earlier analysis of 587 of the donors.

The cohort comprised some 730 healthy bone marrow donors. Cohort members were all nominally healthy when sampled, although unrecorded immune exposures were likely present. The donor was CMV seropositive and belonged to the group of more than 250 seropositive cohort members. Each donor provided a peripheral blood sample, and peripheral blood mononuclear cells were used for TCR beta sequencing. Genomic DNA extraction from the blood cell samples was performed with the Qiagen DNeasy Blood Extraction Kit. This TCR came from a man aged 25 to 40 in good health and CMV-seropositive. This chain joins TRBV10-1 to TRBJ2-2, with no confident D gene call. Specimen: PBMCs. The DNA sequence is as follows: TGCGCCAGCAGAGCGTTTACCGGGGAGCTGTTTTTT. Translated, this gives CASRAFTGELFF.